This T cell receptor beta chain was identified in a study of blood T cells in healthy people across ages. Trimming at V came to 8 bases and at J to 6 bases, leaving 8 bases not matched to a gene. The CDR3 totals 13 residues. Per the germline V gene, CDR1 is MNHNY and CDR2 is SVGAGI (reference sequence). PBMCs, at least 6 million per sample, were isolated. Alongside a J-beta primer mix, a sample-barcoded 5' primer served in a second PCR lasting 7 to 11 cycles. MiXCR, run by TCRdb on the 5' RACE reads, gives a single entry per CDR3 protein. Found here are around 690,000 distinct CDR3 sequences, roughly 53% of them singletons; the top ten hold approximately 37%. As to this clonotype: Its antigen is unknown.

Study-wide results and caveats: Both naive CD4+ cell counts and diversity were greater in long-lived donors than in aged donors. PBMCs that were unsorted prevented a conclusive naive versus antigen-experienced comparison.

This receptor was taken from a man aged 60-69 years in good health. This chain uses TRBV6-6 with TRBJ2-3, with TRBD1 matching 7 bases. Input material: blood. CDR3 sequence reads: CASGEQGMDTQYF. The CDR3 DNA follows: TGTGCCAGCGGGGAACAGGGGATGGATACGCAGTATTTT.